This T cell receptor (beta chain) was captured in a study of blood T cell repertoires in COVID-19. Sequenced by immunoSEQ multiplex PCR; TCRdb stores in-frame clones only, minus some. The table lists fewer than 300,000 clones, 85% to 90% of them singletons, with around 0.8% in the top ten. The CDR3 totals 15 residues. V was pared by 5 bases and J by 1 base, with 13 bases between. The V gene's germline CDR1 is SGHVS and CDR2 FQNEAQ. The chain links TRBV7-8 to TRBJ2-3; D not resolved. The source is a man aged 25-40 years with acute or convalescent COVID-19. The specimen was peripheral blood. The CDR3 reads CASSPGGRRTDTQYF. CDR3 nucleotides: TGTGCCAGCAGCCCCGGCGGTAGGCGCACAGATACGCAGTATTTT. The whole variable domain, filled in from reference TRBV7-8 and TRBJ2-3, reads GAGVSQSPRYKVAKRGQDVALRCDPISGHVSLFWYQQALGQGPEFLTYFQNEAQLDKSGLPSDRFFAERPEGSVSTLKIQRTQQEDSAVYLCASSPGGRRTDTQYFGPGTRLTVL.